This T cell receptor beta chain was obtained from a study of T cells in Graves' hyperthyroidism and ophthalmopathy. This clonotype was seen ten or more times. TCR beta CDR3 region amplification was performed from RNA transcripts. Researchers ran a first-round RT-PCR on the TCR CDR3 using the HTBI primer set. TCRdb redid the calling of the multiplex PCR reads with MiXCR, one entry per CDR3 protein. This table has nearly 600,000 distinct CDR3 sequences, 14% appearing once. This CDR3 region has 14 residues. Trimming pared 5 bases from V and 6 bases from J, leaving 14 bases between. The chain uses TRBV12-3 or TRBV12-4 and TRBJ1-5, with D tentatively TRBD1 (5 bases). Sequenced input: blood. This receptor was taken from a woman younger than 30 with Graves' ophthalmopathy. For the CDR3, the DNA is TGTGCCAGCAGTAGTGGGGGAGTGGGTCAGCCCCAGCATTTT. Its protein is CASSSGGVGQPQHF.